This T cell receptor beta chain was sequenced for a study of T cell responses to AZD1222 COVID-19 vaccine. Sequencing was performed with immunoSEQ multiplex PCR; in TCRdb, only in-frame clones are kept and a portion is missing. The data show about 180,000 clones, 88% seen once. The study, taken as a whole, reports: Spike was spanned by vaccine-associated CD4 TCRs, with dominance at 160-218 and 743-854. Sampling captured repertoires only after the peak T cell response. Only a handful of AZD1222 recipients, more than 5 in all, had baseline seropositivity.

Germline V lookup: CDR1 DFQATT, CDR2 SNEGSKA (reference sequence). The CDR3 spans 11 residues. V dropped 1 base and J dropped 5 bases, with 6 bases sitting between them. Pooling covered second doses at about 4 or about 12 weeks. Of note for this clone: Antigen specificity is unknown.

The sequence came from an adult who received the AZD1222 COVID-19 vaccine. This material consisted of peripheral blood, taken 28 days after the second AZD1222 dose. This chain joins TRBV20-1 and TRBJ2-7, with no clear D. The CDR3 is CSARGVHEQYF. DNA of the CDR3: TGCAGTGCTAGAGGGGTCCACGAGCAGTACTTC.